This T cell receptor (beta chain) came from a study of T-cell reconstitution after alpha-beta-depleted transplantation in children. The study's findings and limits: Expanded graft clones numbering several hundred reportedly gave rise to alpha-beta T cells about two months after transplant. By one year post-transplant, T-cell counts and diversity largely arose from T cells that were newly produced.

During its preparation, the TCRbeta library received unique molecular identifiers. Using its own MiXCR run on the PCR reads, TCRdb lists one record per CDR3 protein. The sample records around 500,000 distinct CDR3 sequences, roughly 23% being singletons. As concerns this clonotype: Antigen: not known.

The origin of this receptor is a boy in the first two years of life who had a stem cell transplant for acute myeloid leukemia, so the T cells may come from the graft donor. The material was PBMCs, mostly from graft donor cells, obtained 360 days after TCRalphabeta/CD19-depleted stem cell transplant.

CDR3 nucleotides: TGTGCCAGCAGCTCTACGGGTTTTGGGGCTTTCTTT. Protein sequence: CASSSTGFGAFF. This sequence joins TRBV7-9 and TRBJ1-1, with unresolved D. Trimming removed 4 bases from V and 11 bases from J, with 14 bases in between. Germline-derived CDR1 and CDR2 are SEHNR and FQNEAQ (reference sequence). The CDR3 runs 12 residues.